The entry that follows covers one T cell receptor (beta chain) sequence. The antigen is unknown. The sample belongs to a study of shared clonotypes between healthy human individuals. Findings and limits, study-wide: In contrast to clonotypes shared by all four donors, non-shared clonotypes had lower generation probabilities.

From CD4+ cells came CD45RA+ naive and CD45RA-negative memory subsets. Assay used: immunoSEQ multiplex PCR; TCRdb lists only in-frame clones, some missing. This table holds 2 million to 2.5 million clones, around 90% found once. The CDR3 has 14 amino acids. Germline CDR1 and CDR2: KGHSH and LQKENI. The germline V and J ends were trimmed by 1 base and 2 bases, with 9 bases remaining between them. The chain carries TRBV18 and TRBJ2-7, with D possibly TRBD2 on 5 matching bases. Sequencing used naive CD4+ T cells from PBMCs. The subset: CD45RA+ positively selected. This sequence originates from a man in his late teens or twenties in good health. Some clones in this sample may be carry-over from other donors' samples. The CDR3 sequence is CASSPRGLTYEQYF. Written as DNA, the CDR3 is TGTGCCAGCTCACCACGAGGGCTCACCTACGAGCAGTACTTC.